The subject of this entry is one TCR beta chain. Its specificity is unknown. In germline, CDR1 is DFQATT, CDR2 SNEGSKA (reference sequence). Deletions cut 0 bases from V and 2 bases from J, with 11 bases between. This CDR3 is built from 14 residues. This specimen belongs to a study of CD8 T cells in Susac syndrome. The RNA input was roughly 0.5 to 1 ug, and it was reverse transcribed with random hexamers. Amplification of TCR beta CDR3 across 54 Vbeta and 13 Jbeta was performed with immunoSEQ multiplex PCR. MiXCR was run by TCRdb on the immunoSEQ multiplex PCR reads, yielding one entry per CDR3 protein. The sample includes about 130,000 distinct CDR3 sequences, over 85% seen only once; the top ten take roughly 0.31%. Points from the study as a whole: As the study acknowledged, the number of individuals in its TCR sequencing and HLA analysis was relatively small.

Sequencing of TCR beta, carried out with a high-throughput approach, was applied to CD8+ and CD4+ T cells from the blood. This sequence originates from a human donor with multiple sclerosis. Input material: CD8+ T cells from PBMCs. The rearrangement links TRBV20-1 to TRBJ2-7; weak D call: TRBD2 (5 bases). CDR3 in amino acids: CSARDREQPYEQYF. The CDR3 DNA follows: TGCAGTGCTAGAGATAGGGAGCAACCCTACGAGCAGTACTTC.